This entry concerns a single T cell receptor beta chain. Its antigen has not been determined. Per-nucleotide qualities are absent, and no much larger clonotype sits a single base away. Participants in the prospective study were aged roughly 18 to 95 years, lived in over 20 United States geographic areas, and enrolled through a virtual design. To assign participants to cohorts, the prospective study relied on clinical history that participants themselves reported in a screening survey and a study questionnaire. In the prospective study, whole blood, serum and a nasopharyngeal or oropharyngeal swab were collected from each participant by mobile phlebotomists. Over a roughly 2-month period, participants in the prospective study had the option of providing additional blood draws and questionnaires. Blood samples from the prospective study were shipped frozen or at room temperature prior to DNA extraction.

The data stem from a study of blood T cell repertoires in COVID-19 (TCRdb year 2020). For context, the study as a whole: Samples from collaborators originated in the United States, Italy and Spain and spanned both the acute and convalescent phases of COVID-19. The material from the prospective study consisted of cDNA or gDNA derived from T cells, B-cell-depleted T cells, or PBMCs. Deeply sampled blood TCRbeta repertoires from subjects exposed to, actively infected with, or recovered from COVID-19 were included in the dataset. The repertoires were made available in a free public database intended to serve as a resource for research on the immune response to SARS-CoV-2. The samples were drawn from the first 160 participants of the ongoing ImmuneRACE study and from some 1,300 subjects provided by 6 global collaborators. A de-identified subject ID, COVID-19 status, age in years and sex were almost always included in the sample metadata. Where HLA class I and class II types were available, the types were taken from metadata supplied by the sample provider, not from assay-based typing. Here is what the overall study found, with its caveats: Clinical and demographic metadata were provided uncurated, with the amount varying by source and participant.

The germline V end is reduced by 7 bases and the J end by 2 bases; junction bases left unmatched: 8. CDR1 and CDR2 were assigned from the germline V gene as MNHEY and SVGAGI. The CDR3 starts with the cysteine, ends with the phenylalanine, and has 15 residues. The CDR3 DNA has 45 bases and is translated from base 1. The immunoSEQ Assay, a bias-controlled multiplex PCR, was used to amplify TCRbeta CDR3 regions from genomic DNA. Per the source publication's procedure: The number of nucleated cells in each sample was estimated by amplification of reference gene primers within the assay. To quantify the absolute abundance of each unique TCRbeta CDR3 rearrangement, sequence reads were collapsed and filtered. For each sample, productive Simpson clonality was calculated as the square root of Simpson's diversity index over productive rearrangements. TCRdb mirrors the immuneACCESS table, restricted to in-frame sequences. Some clones are absent from its copies; in checked studies, under half trace to an unresolved V gene, and the reason for the others is unknown. The V and J calls and clone size are taken from that table; D and trimming were inferred from the DNA. For this sample there are roughly 420,000 clones; roughly 90% appear just once. Over 0.9% of the sample rests with the top ten.

The source is a woman in her thirties with acute COVID-19. The sequencing sample was made of PBMCs or T cells enriched from blood (not recorded which). The sequence links TRBV6-5 to TRBJ2-3, with TRBD1 matching 8 junction bases. The encoded CDR3 is CASTSTGGHTDTQYF. The DNA sequence reads TGTGCCAGCACCTCCACAGGGGGACACACAGATACGCAGTATTTT.